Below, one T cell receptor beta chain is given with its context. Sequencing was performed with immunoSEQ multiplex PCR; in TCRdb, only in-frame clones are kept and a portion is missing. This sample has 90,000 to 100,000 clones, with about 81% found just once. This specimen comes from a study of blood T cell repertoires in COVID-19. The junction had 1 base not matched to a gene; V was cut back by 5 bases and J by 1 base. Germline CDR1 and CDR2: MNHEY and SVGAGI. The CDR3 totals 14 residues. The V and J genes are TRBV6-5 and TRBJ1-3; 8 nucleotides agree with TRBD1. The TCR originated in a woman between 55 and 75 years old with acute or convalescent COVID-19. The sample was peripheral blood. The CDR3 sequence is CASSRTGSGNTIYF. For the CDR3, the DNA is TGTGCCAGCAGTCGGACAGGGTCTGGAAACACCATATATTTT.